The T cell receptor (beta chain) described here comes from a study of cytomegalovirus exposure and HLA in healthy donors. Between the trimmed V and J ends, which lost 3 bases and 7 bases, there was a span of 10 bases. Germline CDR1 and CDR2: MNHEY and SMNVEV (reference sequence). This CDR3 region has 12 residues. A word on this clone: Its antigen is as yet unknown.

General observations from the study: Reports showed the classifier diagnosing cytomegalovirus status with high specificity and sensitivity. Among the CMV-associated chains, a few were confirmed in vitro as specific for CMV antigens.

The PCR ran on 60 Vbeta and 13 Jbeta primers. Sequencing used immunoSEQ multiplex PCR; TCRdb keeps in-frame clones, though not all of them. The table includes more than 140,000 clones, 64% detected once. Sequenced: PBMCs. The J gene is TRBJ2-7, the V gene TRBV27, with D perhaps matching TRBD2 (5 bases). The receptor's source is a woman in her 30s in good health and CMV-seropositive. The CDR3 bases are TGTGCCAGCAGTTTGTTAGAGGGAGAGCAGTACTTC. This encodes CASSLLEGEQYF.